This paragraph reports one T cell receptor (beta chain). These data are taken from a study of blood T cell repertoires in COVID-19. Study summary: The samples span acute and convalescent COVID-19 from the United States, Italy and Spain. From T cells, B-cell-depleted T cells, or PBMCs came the material, which was cDNA or gDNA.

Participants were aged about 18 to 90 years, lived in under 30 US areas, and enrolled virtually. The germline V and J ends were trimmed by 0 bases and 0 bases, with 9 bases remaining between them. The CDR3 spans 16 residues. Germline CDR1 LGHNA, CDR2 YSLEER. As originally analysed: Counts of nucleated cells, estimated from reference gene primer amplification, were obtained. The method was immunoSEQ multiplex PCR; TCRdb's version includes in-frame clones alone and lacks a portion of them. The V and J calls and clone size were taken over from that table, and D and trimming were inferred from the DNA. Of just over 300,000 clones in the sample, about nine tenths were seen once.

This TCR was sampled from a woman in her forties who had recovered from COVID-19. Material for sequencing was PBMCs or T cells enriched from blood (not recorded which). The chain carries TRBV4-3 and TRBJ2-1; D uncertain. CDR3 in DNA: TGCGCCAGCAGCCAAGATCGACTGGCCTCCTACAATGAGCAGTTCTTC. As protein: CASSQDRLASYNEQFF.